This T cell receptor beta chain was retrieved from a study of molecular identifiers for immune sequencing clone quantification. TCRdb reprocessed the PCR reads via MiXCR and lists one record per CDR3 protein. The table has a few hundred thousand distinct CDR3 sequences, around a fifth seen once. The specimen was naive CD8+ T cells from blood, with Jurkat cell RNA spiked in. Subset given: FACS-sorted CD8+CD4-CCR7+CD45RA+ naive T cells. The clonotype comes from a human donor in good health. Some libraries in this study had Jurkat cell RNA spiked in.

CDR3 sequence: CASSYDRGGEQYF. The DNA of the CDR3 is TGTGCCAGCAGCTATGACAGGGGGGGGGAGCAGTACTTC. This chain links TRBV11-1 with TRBJ2-7; TRBD1 matches at 9 bases. Germline CDR1 SGHAT, CDR2 FQDESV (reference sequence). The V gene end was trimmed by 4 bases and the J gene end by 7 bases; junction bases not matched to a gene: 5. The CDR3 runs to 13 residues. Supplemented by reference TRBV11-1 and TRBJ2-7, the full variable domain reads EAEVAQSPRYKITEKSQAVAFWCDPISGHATLYWYRQILGQGPELLVQFQDESVVDDSQLPKDRFSAERLKGVDSTLKIQPAELGDSAMYLCASSYDRGGEQYFGPGTRLTVT.